The 2 T cell receptor beta chains in this list originate from one sample, sequenced in a study of T cell changes during pregnancy in multiple sclerosis. The repertoire was sequenced with immunoSEQ multiplex PCR; TCRdb's copy has only in-frame clones and lacks some. This sample has approximately 96,000 clones, with under 95% found just once. This specimen consisted of peripheral blood, obtained after pregnancy. The receptor source for this set is a female donor in good health, enrolled as a control in a pregnancy study.

This chain joins TRBV10-3 and TRBJ2-7; D possibly corresponds to TRBD1 (5 bases). The CDR3 sequence is 14 residues long. Germline values: CDR1 ENHRY, CDR2 SYGVKD. V was pared by 3 bases and J by 0 bases, with 9 bases between. The CDR3 DNA follows: TGTGCCATCAGTGACCAGGGATCCTCCTACGAGCAGTACTTC. Amino acids: CAISDQGSSYEQYF.

In DNA form, the CDR3 reads TGCGCCAGCAGCCCGACAGCGGCGGACAGGTTGAACACTGAAGCTTTCTTT. Translation: CASSPTAADRLNTEAFF. The V gene is TRBV4-1, the J gene TRBJ1-1; 7 nucleotides agree with TRBD1. Unmatched junction bases numbered 11, after V lost 4 bases and J lost 0 bases. The germline CDR1 and CDR2 sequences are MGHRA and YSYEKL. The CDR3 totals 17 residues.